Below are 27 T cell receptor beta chains sequenced from a single sample in a study of cytomegalovirus exposure and HLA in healthy donors. In the PCR, 60 Vbeta and 13 Jbeta primers were used. Sequencing used immunoSEQ multiplex PCR; TCRdb keeps in-frame clones, though not all of them. The sample consists of roughly 110,000 clones, over 75% of them appearing once. The sample comprised PBMCs. Receptors originate from a man in his forties in good health and CMV-seropositive.

The chain combines TRBV29-1 with TRBJ1-2; D ambiguous. Trimming took off 3 bases at V and 8 bases at J, with 13 bases between the two ends. The CDR3 consists of 12 residues. Germline CDR1 reads SQVTM; CDR2 reads ANQGSEA. For the CDR3, the DNA is TGCAGCGTTGACAGGTACCCGATAGGCTACACCTTC. Translated, it gives CSVDRYPIGYTF.

V gene TRBV5-1 combines with J gene TRBJ1-2; D is uncertain. Between the trimmed V and J ends, which lost 4 bases and 6 bases, there was a span of 13 bases. Germline V gives CDR1 SGHRS, CDR2 YFSETQ. The CDR3 covers 13 residues. The CDR3 nucleotides read TGCGCCAGCAGCGTAGAGGGTATCGATGGCTACACCTTC. Protein product: CASSVEGIDGYTF. Complete variable domain (other parts from reference TRBV5-1 and TRBJ1-2): KAGVTQTPRYLIKTRGQQVTLSCSPISGHRSVSWYQQTPGQGLQFLFEYFSETQRNKGNFPGRFSGRQFSNSRSEMNVSTLELGDSALYLCASSVEGIDGYTFGSGTRLTVV.

This CDR3 reads CASSPSSGGRYEQYF. CDR3 DNA sequence: TGTGCCAGCAGCCCCTCCTCAGGGGGGCGGTACGAGCAGTACTTC. This chain uses TRBV7-2 with TRBJ2-7; maybe TRBD1 (7 bases). Deletions cut 5 bases from V and 4 bases from J, with 18 bases between. CDR3 length: 15 residues. Germline loops: CDR1 SGHTA, CDR2 FQGNSA.

This sequence joins TRBV27 and TRBJ2-2; possibly TRBD1 for D (5 bases). Germline V CDR1 and CDR2: MNHEY, SMNVEV (reference sequence). V dropped 6 bases and J dropped 6 bases, with 11 bases sitting between them. The CDR3 sequence is 13 residues long. The CDR3 region is CASRPRDAGELFF. CDR3 DNA: TGTGCCAGCAGACCCAGGGATGCCGGGGAGCTGTTTTTT.

Comment on this clone: At the DNA level, this CDR3 is encoded by other sequences in the same sample as well. CDR3 sequence (DNA): TGTGCCAGCAGCTTCGGGGGTAATGAAAAACTGTTTTTT. It specifies CASSFGGNEKLFF. The chain has TRBV27 and TRBJ1-4; perhaps TRBD1 as D (5 bases). Looked up from germline, CDR1 is MNHEY and CDR2 is SMNVEV (reference sequence). This CDR3 has 13 amino acids. Trimming pared 6 bases from V and 4 bases from J, leaving 9 bases between.

The chain carries TRBV2 and TRBJ2-5; the D gene is possibly TRBD2 (5 bases). This CDR3 is built from 15 residues. Germline values: CDR1 SNHLY, CDR2 FYNNEI. The ends were cut back, 0 bases at V and 2 bases at J, with 10 bases in the middle. The CDR3 reads CASSEAGVTQETQYF. The CDR3 DNA sequence: TGTGCCAGCAGTGAAGCGGGAGTCACTCAAGAGACCCAGTACTTC.

This chain connects TRBV4-2 to TRBJ1-1; 12 bases fit TRBD1. The CDR3 is 15 residues long. Germline V gene sequence: CDR1 LGHNA, CDR2 YNFKEQ. Unmatched junction bases numbered 7, after V lost 3 bases and J lost 8 bases. The CDR3 nucleotides are TGTGCCAGCAGCCATGAGGGACAGGGGGCCGTGGAAGCTTTCTTT. Translated: CASSHEGQGAVEAFF.

The chain recombines TRBV18 with TRBJ1-5; 7 bases line up with TRBD1. Germline trimming cut 3 bases from V and 4 bases from J; bases unmatched to any gene: 6. CDR1 KGHSH and CDR2 LQKENI come from the germline V gene. CDR3 length equals 15 residues. CDR3 in amino acids: CASSPLTGWNQPQHF. CDR3 nucleotide sequence: TGTGCCAGCTCACCCCTGACAGGGTGGAATCAGCCCCAGCATTTT. Supplemented by reference TRBV18 and TRBJ1-5, the full variable domain reads NAGVMQNPRHLVRRRGQEARLRCSPMKGHSHVYWYRQLPEEGLKFMVYLQKENIIDESGMPKERFSAEFPKEGPSILRIQQVVRGDSAAYFCASSPLTGWNQPQHFGDGTRLSIL.

The rearrangement uses TRBV5-1 and TRBJ1-4; 9 positions match TRBD1. With 0 bases clipped from V and 8 bases from J, the junction kept 5 bases outside the gene matches. CDR1 SGHRS and CDR2 YFSETQ come from the germline V gene. CDR3 length equals 15 residues. CDR3 loop: CASSLGGTGNEKLFF. The CDR3 bases are TGCGCCAGCAGCTTGGGCGGGACAGGGAACGAAAAACTGTTTTTT.

CDR3 loop: CATSRDPPMNTEAFF. CDR3 nucleotides: TGTGCCACCAGCAGAGATCCCCCAATGAACACTGAAGCTTTCTTT. The rearrangement uses TRBV15 and TRBJ1-1, with D unresolved. The CDR3 loop spans 15 amino acids. V lost 0 bases to trimming and J lost 0 bases, with 8 bases between them. Germline V gene lookup returns CDR1 LNHNV and CDR2 YYDKDF (reference sequence).

This clone has only a few counts. The chain recombines TRBV11-2 with TRBJ2-5, with 8 bases aligning to TRBD2. Trimming cost V 5 bases and J 7 bases; bases outside gene matches: 6. CDR3 length: 13 residues. Germline V CDR1 and CDR2: SGHAT, FQNNGV. The CDR3 spells CASSNSGEGTQYF. CDR3 nucleotides: TGTGCCAGCAGCAATAGCGGGGAGGGGACCCAGTACTTC.

The chain is built from TRBV12-5 and TRBJ1-2, with 12 bases lining up with TRBD1. V was clipped by 4 bases and J by 5 bases; unmatched bases: 14. The germline V gene has CDR1 LGHNT and CDR2 FRNRAP. The CDR3 totals 18 residues. The CDR3 sequence: CASGSYSGTGGANYGYTF. DNA for the CDR3: TGTGCTAGTGGTTCCTATTCCGGGACAGGGGGCGCGAATTATGGCTACACCTTC.

This clone came up a few times. This chain links TRBV7-3 with TRBJ2-5; 7 bases match TRBD1. The junction had 7 bases not matched to a gene; V was cut back by 6 bases and J by 6 bases. This CDR3 contains 13 residues. Germline assignment: CDR1 SGHTA and CDR2 FQGTGA. For the CDR3, the DNA is TGTGCCAGCAGTCCTATAGGGGGCAAGACCCAGTACTTC. Amino acid sequence: CASSPIGGKTQYF.

This chain connects TRBV11-3 to TRBJ2-3, with a possible D match to TRBD1 (6 bases). Germline V gene lookup returns CDR1 SGHNT and CDR2 YENEEA. The CDR3 sequence is 13 residues long. Between the trimmed V and J ends, which lost 5 bases and 3 bases, there was a span of 9 bases. CDR3 sequence: CASSPTGTDTQYF. The DNA of the CDR3 is TGTGCCAGCAGCCCCACAGGGACAGATACGCAGTATTTT.

This clone turned up a few times. The chain recombines TRBV6-1 with TRBJ1-2, with 8 bases that match TRBD1. The V and J ends lost 0 bases and 6 bases, in that order; junction bases with no gene match: 9. Germline CDR1 reads MNHNS; CDR2 reads SASEGT. The CDR3 loop spans 16 amino acids. The CDR3 sequence: CASSEARWTGRHGYTF. The CDR3 DNA sequence: TGTGCCAGCAGTGAAGCCCGATGGACAGGGAGGCATGGCTACACCTTC.

The chain employs TRBV9 and TRBJ2-3, with 8 bases that match TRBD2. CDR3 length: 16 residues. Germline V gene data show CDR1 as SGDLS and CDR2 as YYNGEE. V shed 3 bases and J 5 bases; nucleotides not matched to a gene: 11. CDR3 in DNA: TGTGCCAGCAGCGACGGGACTAGGGGATTCGTAGATACGCAGTATTTT. It yields the protein CASSDGTRGFVDTQYF.

This chain joins TRBV5-4 and TRBJ1-1; 9 bases agree with TRBD1. CDR1 SGHNT and CDR2 YYREEE come from the germline V gene (reference sequence). There are 15 residues in the CDR3. Trimming took 4 bases from V and 5 from J; bases not matched to a gene: 9. CDR3 DNA: TGTGCCAGCAGCCCGGACAGGGGAGTTTGGACTGAAGCTTTCTTT. As protein: CASSPDRGVWTEAFF.

This rearrangement joins TRBV6-5 to TRBJ1-6; 8 bases are a match to TRBD1. The CDR3 totals 15 residues. Germline-derived CDR1 and CDR2 are MNHEY and SVGAGI. V lost 4 bases, J lost 6 bases, and 5 bases stayed unmatched. The CDR3 bases are TGTGCCAGCAGTTCCCCGACAGGGGTTAATTCACCCCTCCACTTT. This codes for CASSSPTGVNSPLHF.

The chain is built from TRBV7-3 and TRBJ2-7, with 11 nucleotides matching TRBD1. Trimming at V came to 5 bases and at J to 2 bases, leaving 5 bases not matched to a gene. This CDR3 contains 15 residues. CDR1 is SGHTA, CDR2 FQGTGA, per germline. The CDR3 region is CASSPGTGGTYEQYF. DNA of the CDR3: TGTGCCAGCAGCCCCGGGACAGGGGGAACCTACGAGCAGTACTTC. Variable domain in full (rest from reference TRBV7-3 and TRBJ2-7): GAGVSQTPSNKVTEKGKYVELRCDPISGHTALYWYRQSLGQGPEFLIYFQGTGAADDSGLPNDRFFAVRPEGSVSTLKIQRTERGDSAVYLCASSPGTGGTYEQYFGPGTRLTVT.

The chain uses TRBV7-9 and TRBJ2-7; D not resolved. Germline CDR1 and CDR2: SEHNR and FQNEAQ (reference sequence). This CDR3 spans 12 amino acids. Trimming stripped 3 bases from V and 2 bases from J, with 5 bases between. CDR3 loop: CASSLSAYEQYF. In DNA, the CDR3 is TGTGCCAGCAGCTTGTCGGCCTACGAGCAGTACTTC.

The rearrangement uses TRBV25-1 and TRBJ2-1; TRBD2 matches 13 bases. Trimming took 5 bases from V and 8 from J; bases not matched to a gene: 6. CDR1 and CDR2 from the germline V gene are MGHDK and SYGVNS. CDR3 size: 15 residues. The CDR3 protein is CASSTGTSGKYEQFF. CDR3 bases: TGTGCCAGCAGTACTGGGACTAGCGGGAAGTATGAGCAGTTCTTC.

The rearrangement uses TRBV5-1 and TRBJ1-1; possible D gene TRBD1, 6 bases. V dropped 4 bases and J dropped 3 bases, with 13 bases sitting between them. The CDR3 has 14 residues. The germline gives CDR1 SGHRS, CDR2 YFSETQ. DNA of the CDR3: TGCGCCAGCAGCCAGGGACACCAAGACACTGAAGCTTTCTTT. Translating it yields CASSQGHQDTEAFF.

The V call is TRBV6-6, the J call TRBJ1-1; D unclear. The CDR3 runs 12 residues. Trimming removed 5 bases at V and 0 bases at J, with 4 bases between. Germline-derived CDR1 and CDR2 are MNHNY and SVGAGI (reference sequence). The CDR3 DNA sequence: TGTGCCAGCAGTACTATGAACACTGAAGCTTTCTTT. Amino acid sequence: CASSTMNTEAFF.

The rearrangement uses TRBV6-5 and TRBJ1-2; possibly TRBD1 for D (5 bases). Germline loops: CDR1 MNHEY, CDR2 SVGAGI. The ends were cut back, 2 bases at V and 7 bases at J, with 11 bases in the middle. This CDR3 comprises 13 residues. CDR3 residues: CASSYGPGGGYTF. The DNA for the CDR3 is TGTGCCAGCAGTTACGGACCCGGGGGTGGCTACACCTTC.

This clone was seen a handful of times. This chain links TRBV4-1 with TRBJ1-4, with TRBD1 matching 7 bases. CDR1 is MGHRA, CDR2 YSYEKL, per germline. CDR3 length: 14 residues. The V and J ends lost 4 bases and 7 bases, in that order; junction bases with no gene match: 6. CDR3 sequence (DNA): TGCGCCAGCAGCCCCCGACAGGGTTCTGAAAAACTGTTTTTT. Protein product: CASSPRQGSEKLFF.

V usage is TRBV5-8 and J usage is TRBJ1-1, with D possibly being TRBD1 (6 bases). Germline V CDR1 and CDR2: SGHTS, YDEGEE. This CDR3 has 16 residues. Between the trimmed V and J ends, which lost 4 bases and 2 bases, there was a span of 18 bases. CDR3 residues: CASSPRGGAENTEAFF. The CDR3 region has the DNA TGTGCCAGCAGCCCCCGGGGGGGGGCGGAAAACACTGAAGCTTTCTTT.

Here the CDR3 DNA reads TGTGCCAGCAGTGCGGGACAGTACAGTCAGTACTTC. Translation gives CASSAGQYSQYF. The gene calls are TRBV6-5 and TRBJ2-4, with a tentative D call TRBD1 (7 bases). Germline lookup yields CDR1 MNHEY and CDR2 SVGAGI. Trimming removed 5 bases from V and 12 bases from J, with 14 bases in between. CDR3 size: 12 residues.